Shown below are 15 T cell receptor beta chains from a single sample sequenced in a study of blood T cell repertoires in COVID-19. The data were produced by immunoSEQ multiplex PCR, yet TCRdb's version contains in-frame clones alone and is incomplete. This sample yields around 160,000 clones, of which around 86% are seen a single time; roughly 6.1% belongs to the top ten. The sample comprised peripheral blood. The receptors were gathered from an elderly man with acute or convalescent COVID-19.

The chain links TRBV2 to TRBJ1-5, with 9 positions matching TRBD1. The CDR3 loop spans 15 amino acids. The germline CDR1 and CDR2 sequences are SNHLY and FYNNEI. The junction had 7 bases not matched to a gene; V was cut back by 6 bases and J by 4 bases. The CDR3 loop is CASSLTGGKNQPQHF. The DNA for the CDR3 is TGTGCCAGCAGCCTGACAGGGGGAAAAAATCAGCCCCAGCATTTT.

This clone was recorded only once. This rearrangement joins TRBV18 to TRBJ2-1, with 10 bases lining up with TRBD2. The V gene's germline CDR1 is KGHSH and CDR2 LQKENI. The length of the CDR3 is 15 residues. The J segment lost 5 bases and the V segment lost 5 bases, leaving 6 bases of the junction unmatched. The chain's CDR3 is CASSSSGGANNEQFF. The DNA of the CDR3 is TGTGCCAGCTCATCAAGCGGGGGGGCTAACAATGAGCAGTTCTTC. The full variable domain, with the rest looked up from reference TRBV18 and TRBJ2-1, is NAGVMQNPRHLVRRRGQEARLRCSPMKGHSHVYWYRQLPEEGLKFMVYLQKENIIDESGMPKERFSAEFPKEGPSILRIQQVVRGDSAAYFCASSSSGGANNEQFFGPGTRLTVL.

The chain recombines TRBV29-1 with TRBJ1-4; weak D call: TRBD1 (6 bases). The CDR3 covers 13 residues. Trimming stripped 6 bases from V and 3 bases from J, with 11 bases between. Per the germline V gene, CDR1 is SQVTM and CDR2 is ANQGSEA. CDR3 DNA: TGCAGCGTCGCCGGACAGTCTAATGAAAAACTGTTTTTT. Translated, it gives CSVAGQSNEKLFF.

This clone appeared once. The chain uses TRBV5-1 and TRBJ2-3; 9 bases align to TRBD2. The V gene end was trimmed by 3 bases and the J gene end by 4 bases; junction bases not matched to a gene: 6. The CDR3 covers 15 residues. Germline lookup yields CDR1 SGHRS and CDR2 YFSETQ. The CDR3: CASSSPTSGADTQYF. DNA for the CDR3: TGCGCCAGCAGCTCACCGACTAGCGGCGCAGATACGCAGTATTTT.

The CDR3 nucleotides read TGTGCCAGCAGCTTGGACAGGGGGGACCCTTATGGCTACACCTTC. Protein product: CASSLDRGDPYGYTF. The genes are TRBV7-2 and TRBJ1-2; TRBD1 matches 10 bases. Germline V gene lookup returns CDR1 SGHTA and CDR2 FQGNSA. CDR3 length: 15 amino acids. Trimming at V came to 3 bases and at J to 5 bases, leaving 6 bases not matched to a gene. The variable domain in full, with the rest retrieved from reference TRBV7-2 and TRBJ1-2, is GAGVSQSPSNKVTEKGKDVELRCDPISGHTALYWYRQSLGQGLEFLIYFQGNSAPDKSGLPSDRFSAERTGGSVSTLTIQRTQQEDSAVYLCASSLDRGDPYGYTFGSGTRLTVV.

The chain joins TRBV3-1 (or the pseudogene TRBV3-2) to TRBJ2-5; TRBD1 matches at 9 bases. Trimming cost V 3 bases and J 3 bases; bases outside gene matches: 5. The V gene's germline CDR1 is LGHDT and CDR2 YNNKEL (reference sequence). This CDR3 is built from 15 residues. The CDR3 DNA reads TGTGCCAGCAGCCAGCGGACAGGGGTGAAAGAGACCCAGTACTTC. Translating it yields CASSQRTGVKETQYF.

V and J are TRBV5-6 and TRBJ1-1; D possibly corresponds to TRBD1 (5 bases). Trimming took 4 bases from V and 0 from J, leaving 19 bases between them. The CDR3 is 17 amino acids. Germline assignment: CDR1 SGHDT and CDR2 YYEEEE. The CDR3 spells CASSGGVLEKVNTEAFF. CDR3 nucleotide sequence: TGTGCCAGCAGCGGGGGGGTCCTGGAGAAAGTGAACACTGAAGCTTTCTTT.

This CDR3 is CATVRDFPSNTEAFF. As DNA, the CDR3 is TGTGCCACCGTCCGGGACTTTCCCTCGAACACTGAAGCTTTCTTT. J is TRBJ1-1 and V is TRBV2; tentative D call: TRBD1 (5 bases). This CDR3 has 15 residues. V shed 10 bases and J shed 1 base, with 19 bases lying between them. Germline lookup yields CDR1 SNHLY and CDR2 FYNNEI.

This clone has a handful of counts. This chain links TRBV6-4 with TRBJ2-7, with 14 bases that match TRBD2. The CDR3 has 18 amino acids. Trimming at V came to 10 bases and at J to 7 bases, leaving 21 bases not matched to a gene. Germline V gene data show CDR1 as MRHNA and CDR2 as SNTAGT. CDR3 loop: CATQIGLAGGPEVGEQYF. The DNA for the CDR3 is TGTGCCACCCAAATAGGACTAGCGGGGGGCCCCGAGGTAGGTGAGCAGTACTTC.

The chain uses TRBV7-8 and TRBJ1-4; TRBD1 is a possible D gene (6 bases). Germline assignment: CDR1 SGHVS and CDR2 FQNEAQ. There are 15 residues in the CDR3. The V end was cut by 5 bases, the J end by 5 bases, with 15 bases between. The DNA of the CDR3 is TGTGCCAGCAGCCCAGTAACAGGGACCAATGAAAAACTGTTTTTT. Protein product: CASSPVTGTNEKLFF.

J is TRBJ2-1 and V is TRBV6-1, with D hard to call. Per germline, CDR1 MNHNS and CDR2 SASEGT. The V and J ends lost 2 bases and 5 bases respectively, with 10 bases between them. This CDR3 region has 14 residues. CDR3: CASSEFAGNNEQFF. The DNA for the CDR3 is TGTGCCAGCAGTGAATTTGCAGGTAACAATGAGCAGTTCTTC.

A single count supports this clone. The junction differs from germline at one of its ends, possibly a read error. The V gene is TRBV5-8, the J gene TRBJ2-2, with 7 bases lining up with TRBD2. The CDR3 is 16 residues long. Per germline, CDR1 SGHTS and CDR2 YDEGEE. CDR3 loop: CASTLGGGTNTGELFF. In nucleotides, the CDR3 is TGTGCCAGCACCTTGGGGGGGGGAACGAACACCGGGGAGCTGTTTTTT.

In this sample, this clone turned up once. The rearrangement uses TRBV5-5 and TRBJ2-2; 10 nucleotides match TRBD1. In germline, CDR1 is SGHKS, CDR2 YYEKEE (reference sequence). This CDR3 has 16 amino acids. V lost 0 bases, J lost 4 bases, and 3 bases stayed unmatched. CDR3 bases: TGTGCCAGCAGCTTGGGACAGGGGGCGATCACCGGGGAGCTGTTTTTT. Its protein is CASSLGQGAITGELFF.

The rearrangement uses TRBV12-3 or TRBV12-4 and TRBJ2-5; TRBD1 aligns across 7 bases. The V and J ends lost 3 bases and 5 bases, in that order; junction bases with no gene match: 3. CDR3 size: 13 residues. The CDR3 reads CASSFLGGETQYF. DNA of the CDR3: TGTGCCAGCAGTTTCCTAGGGGGCGAGACCCAGTACTTC.

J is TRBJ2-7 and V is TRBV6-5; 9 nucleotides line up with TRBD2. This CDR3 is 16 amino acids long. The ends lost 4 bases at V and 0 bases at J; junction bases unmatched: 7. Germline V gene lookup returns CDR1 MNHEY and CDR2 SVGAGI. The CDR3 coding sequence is TGTGCCAGCAGTTCCAGCGGGGGGAGGAGCTCCTACGAGCAGTACTTC. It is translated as CASSSSGGRSSYEQYF.